This T cell receptor beta chain was found in a study of T cells in localized non-small cell lung cancer. Repertoires were generated with immunoSEQ multiplex PCR, while TCRdb's copy carries only in-frame clones and drops some. The data show approximately 30,000 clones, roughly 88% seen once. Trimming removed 0 bases from V and 1 base from J, with 7 bases in between. Germline CDR1 SGDLS, CDR2 YYNGEE. The CDR3 sequence is 14 residues long. The chain employs TRBV9 and TRBJ2-5; D gene unclear. Sequencing was performed on peripheral blood mononuclear cells, taken before any cancer treatment. This TCR was recovered from a woman aged 35 to 75 with stage III lung adenocarcinoma. CDR3 DNA sequence: TGTGCCAGCAGCGTAGGAGTTGGCCAAGAGACCCAGTACTTC. Its protein product is CASSVGVGQETQYF.